What follows describes a single TCR beta chain. What it recognizes is unknown. This specimen comes from a study of CXCR3-negative and CXCR3-positive naive CD8 T cells. The CDR3 is made up of 12 amino acids. CDR1 LNHNV and CDR2 YYDKDF come from the germline V gene (reference sequence). Study results and limitations: For the naive subsets, surface CD5 was similar, and TCR strength was inferred from TRB CDR3 properties. Much lower diversity was found in memory CD8+ cells, while both naive subsets had comparably high diversity. CXCR3-positive naive cells had more hydrophobic TRB CDR3s than CXCR3-negative naive cells. Naive cells used TRBV-TRBJ genes in much the same way whether CXCR3-negative or CXCR3-positive; memory cells did not.

UMI-labeled TRB cDNA libraries were prepared by 5' RACE. TCRdb derives one entry per CDR3 protein from the 5' RACE reads, leaving out DNA. Seen in this sample are over 70,000 distinct CDR3 sequences; the ten most common clones hold less than 1%. Among CD8+ T cells, naive ones were CD45RO-CCR7+CD27+CD95-. The chain combines TRBV15 with TRBJ2-7. Specimen: naive CXCR3+ CD8+ T cells from blood. Described subset: CD45RO-CCR7+CD27+CD95- naive CD8+ T cells expressing CXCR3 (TNR3+). This TCR was sampled from a human donor in good health. Some clones in this sample may be carry-over from other donors' samples. CDR3 amino acids: CATSRGDYEQYF.